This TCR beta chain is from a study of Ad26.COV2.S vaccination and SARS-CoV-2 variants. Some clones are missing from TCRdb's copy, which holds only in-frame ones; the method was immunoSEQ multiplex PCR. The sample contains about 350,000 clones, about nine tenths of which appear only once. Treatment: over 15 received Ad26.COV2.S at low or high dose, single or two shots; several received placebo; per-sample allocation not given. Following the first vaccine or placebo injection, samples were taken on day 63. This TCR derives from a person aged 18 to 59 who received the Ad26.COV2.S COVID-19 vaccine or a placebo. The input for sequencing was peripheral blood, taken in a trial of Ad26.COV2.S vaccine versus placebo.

This CDR3 reads CASSSEGMGFSGNTIYF. CDR3 nucleotide sequence: TGCGCCAGCAGCTCAGAGGGTATGGGGTTCTCTGGAAACACCATATATTTT. V and J are TRBV5-1 and TRBJ1-3; D remains ambiguous. The CDR3 length is 17 residues. V gave up 3 bases and J gave up 0 bases, with 16 bases separating them. Germline V gene lookup returns CDR1 SGHRS and CDR2 YFSETQ.